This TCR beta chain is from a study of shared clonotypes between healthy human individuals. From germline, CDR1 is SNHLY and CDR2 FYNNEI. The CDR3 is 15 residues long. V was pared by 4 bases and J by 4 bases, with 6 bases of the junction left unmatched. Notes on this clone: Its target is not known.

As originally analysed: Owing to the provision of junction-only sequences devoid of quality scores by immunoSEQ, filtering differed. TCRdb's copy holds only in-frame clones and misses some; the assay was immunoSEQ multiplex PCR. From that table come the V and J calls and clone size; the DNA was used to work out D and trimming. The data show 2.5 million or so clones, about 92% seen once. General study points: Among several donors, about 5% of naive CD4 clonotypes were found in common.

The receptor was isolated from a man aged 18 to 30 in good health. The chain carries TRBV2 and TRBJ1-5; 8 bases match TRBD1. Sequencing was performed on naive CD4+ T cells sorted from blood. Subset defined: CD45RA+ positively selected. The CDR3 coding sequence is TGTGCCAGCAGTGGCGGGACAGGAAGAAATCAGCCCCAGCATTTT. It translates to CASSGGTGRNQPQHF.